Listed here are 14 T cell receptor beta chains from one sample, sequenced in a study of T cells in Graves' hyperthyroidism and ophthalmopathy. Amplification of TCR beta CDR3 regions used RNA as the template. The primer set for the first-round RT-PCR of the TCR CDR3 was HTBI. One entry per CDR3 protein, called by TCRdb with MiXCR from the multiplex PCR reads. The sample gives some 500,000 distinct CDR3 sequences, roughly a sixth of which show up once; 25% to 35% is in the top ten. The sample comprised blood. These receptors were collected from a woman aged 30 to 39 with Graves' ophthalmopathy.

In this sample, this clonotype turned up a few times. This sequence joins TRBV9 and TRBJ2-3, with no clear D. The CDR3 has 15 residues. In germline, CDR1 is SGDLS, CDR2 YYNGEE. The V end was cut by 0 bases, the J end by 2 bases, with 10 bases between. The CDR3 loop is CASSVVGAITDTQYF. CDR3 nucleotide sequence: TGTGCCAGCAGCGTAGTGGGCGCTATCACAGATACGCAGTATTTT.

This clonotype was seen many times. The chain joins TRBV27 to TRBJ1-1; D gene ambiguous. The CDR3 consists of 11 residues. Germline values: CDR1 MNHEY, CDR2 SMNVEV (reference sequence). The V end was cut by 2 bases, the J end by 6 bases, with 4 bases between. The CDR3 DNA reads as TGTGCCAGCAGTTTAAGGCCTGAAGCTTTCTTT. As protein: CASSLRPEAFF.

At least ten counts were recorded for this clonotype. The chain combines TRBV6-5 with TRBJ1-1; D may be TRBD1 (6 bases). The V and J ends lost 0 bases and 4 bases respectively, with 9 bases between them. The germline gives CDR1 MNHEY, CDR2 SVGAGI. The CDR3 is made up of 14 amino acids. In DNA form, the CDR3 reads TGTGCCAGCAGTTACTCGCAGGGGAGCACTGAAGCTTTCTTT. Its protein product is CASSYSQGSTEAFF.

V gene TRBV4-3 combines with J gene TRBJ2-2; D is unresolved. The CDR3 consists of 14 residues. CDR1 is LGHNA and CDR2 is YSLEER in the germline V gene. V dropped 0 bases and J dropped 8 bases, with 10 bases sitting between them. The CDR3 loop reads CASSQDRRGGELFF. CDR3 nucleotide sequence: TGCGCCAGCAGCCAAGACCGTCGAGGAGGGGAGCTGTTTTTT.

This clonotype was seen a handful of times. V gene TRBV5-1 combines with J gene TRBJ2-2; 8 nucleotides match TRBD2. The V segment lost 0 bases and the J segment 7 bases; nucleotides outside the gene matches: 8. Per germline, CDR1 SGHRS and CDR2 YFSETQ. The CDR3 loop spans 16 amino acids. As DNA, the CDR3 is TGCGCCAGCAGCTTGGCTGGAGCGGGAGACTTCGGGGAGCTGTTTTTT. Residues: CASSLAGAGDFGELFF.

In its sample, this clonotype was seen a few times. The rearrangement links TRBV4-3 to TRBJ2-1; D is undetermined. The CDR3 spans 16 residues. V lost 0 bases and J 9 bases, leaving 18 bases between the germline ends. Germline assignment: CDR1 LGHNA and CDR2 YSLEER. The CDR3 loop is CASSQERASGLGEQFF. DNA of the CDR3: TGCGCCAGCAGCCAAGAAAGAGCTAGTGGATTGGGTGAGCAGTTCTTC.

The V call is TRBV19, the J call TRBJ2-2; D not resolved. V was cut by 7 bases and J by 1 base, with 10 bases left in between. The CDR3 is made up of 14 amino acids. The germline V gene encodes CDR1 LNHDA and CDR2 SQIVND (reference sequence). The CDR3 DNA sequence: TGTGCCAGTACCCCGAGGAGGAACACCGGGGAGCTGTTTTTT. It codes for CASTPRRNTGELFF.

This clonotype appeared a few times. The chain's CDR3 is CATSSNSPPYSNQPQHF. The CDR3 DNA follows: TGTGCCACCAGCAGCAACTCTCCGCCTTATAGCAATCAGCCCCAGCATTTT. The V gene is TRBV15, the J gene TRBJ1-5; D is unclear. The germline V gene has CDR1 LNHNV and CDR2 YYDKDF (reference sequence). V lost 3 bases to trimming and J lost 0 bases, with 15 bases between them. The CDR3 length is 17 residues.

This clonotype was seen repeatedly, ten times or more. Sequence at one end of the junction differs from germline and may be a read error. The chain combines TRBV5-1 with TRBJ2-5, with 8 bases lining up with TRBD1. The CDR3 contains 14 residues. Germline lookup yields CDR1 SGHRS and CDR2 YFSETQ. This CDR3 is CASSLSGGGETQYF. CDR3 DNA: TGTGCCAGCAGTTTATCAGGGGGCGGAGAGACCCAGTACTTC.

Regarding this clonotype: A clone one base away is much larger, so this may be a read error. The chain carries TRBV7-2 and TRBJ2-1; a weak D match, TRBD1 (5 bases). V shed 5 bases and J shed 6 bases, with 17 bases lying between them. Germline loops: CDR1 SGHTA, CDR2 FQGNSA. This CDR3 comprises 15 residues. CDR3 DNA: TGTGCCAGCAGCCTAAGACAGAACATCTGCAATGAGCAGTTCTTC. This sequence encodes CASSLRQNICNEQFF.

This chain joins TRBV30 and TRBJ2-1, with 7 bases identical to TRBD2. In germline, CDR1 is GTSNPN, CDR2 SVGIG (reference sequence). With V trimmed by 0 bases and J by 1 base, 6 bases remained unmatched. The CDR3 consists of 16 residues. The CDR3 region is CAWSVLGGSSYNEQFF. CDR3 coding DNA: TGTGCCTGGAGTGTACTCGGGGGGAGTTCCTACAATGAGCAGTTCTTC.

This clonotype was picked up a small number of times. The chain combines TRBV20-1 with TRBJ2-2; possible D gene TRBD2, 6 bases. In germline, CDR1 is DFQATT, CDR2 SNEGSKA (reference sequence). Trimming cost V 0 bases and J 7 bases, with 12 bases left between them. The CDR3 length is 14 residues. CDR3 residues: CSAREAGRFGELFF. The CDR3 nucleotides read TGCAGTGCTAGAGAGGCGGGAAGGTTCGGGGAGCTGTTTTTT.

The V gene is TRBV20-1, the J gene TRBJ1-5; D is ambiguous. V was pared by 3 bases and J by 2 bases, with 14 bases between. Germline V CDR1 and CDR2: DFQATT, SNEGSKA (reference sequence). The CDR3 runs 15 residues. As DNA, the CDR3 is TGCAGTGCTAGCCGACCCAATAGGGGCAATCAGCCCCAGCATTTT. Its protein is CSASRPNRGNQPQHF.

This clonotype was counted between two and nine times. A clone one base away is much larger, so this may be a read error. The chain joins TRBV4-2 to TRBJ2-7; 7 bases agree with TRBD2. Losses at the gene ends were 6 bases for V and 5 bases for J; bases not matched to a gene: 13. The CDR3 runs to 15 residues. The germline V gene encodes CDR1 LGHNA and CDR2 YNFKEQ. The CDR3 region is CASSEDGRPSHEQYF. For the CDR3, the DNA is TGTGCCAGCAGTGAGGACGGGAGGCCTTCCCACGAGCAGTACTTC.